This T cell receptor (beta chain) was captured by sequencing in a study of blood T cell repertoires in COVID-19. Study information: Acute and convalescent COVID-19 specimens originated in the United States, Italy and Spain.

CDR3 length equals 16 residues. Germline V lookup: CDR1 SGHDT, CDR2 YYEEEE. V lost 4 bases and J lost 3; bases outside the gene matches: 10. As originally analysed: Amplified reference gene primers provided the basis for estimating nucleated cell counts. Sequenced by immunoSEQ multiplex PCR; TCRdb stores in-frame clones only, minus some. The DNA was the basis for D and trimming; V, J and clone size are from that table. The sample has under 400,000 clones, 90% seen once. The genes are TRBV5-6 and TRBJ2-1, with 7 nucleotides matching TRBD1. Sequenced input: peripheral blood. The TCR comes from a man younger than 35 with active or convalescent COVID-19. CDR3 sequence (DNA): TGTGCCAGCAGCATAGCCGGGACAGCCCTCTACAATGAGCAGTTCTTC. Translation gives CASSIAGTALYNEQFF.